A single sample gave rise to the 24 T cell receptor beta chains below, sequenced in a study of T cell responses to AZD1222 COVID-19 vaccine. Repertoires were generated with immunoSEQ multiplex PCR, while TCRdb's copy carries only in-frame clones and drops some. This table has 90,000 to 150,000 clones, more than 85% appearing once. The material was peripheral blood, obtained on day 0 of AZD1222 vaccination. The source is an adult in good health.

V is TRBV10-3 and J is TRBJ2-7, with TRBD2 matching 11 bases. Germline CDR1 is ENHRY and CDR2 is SYGVKD. The CDR3 is 16 amino acids. The V gene end was trimmed by 4 bases and the J gene end by 1 base; junction bases not matched to a gene: 6. CDR3 nucleotides: TGTGCCATCAGTGGAGGGTTAGCGGGAGGGTCCTACGAGCAGTACTTC. Encoded protein: CAISGGLAGGSYEQYF.

This clone came up once. The sample has other DNA sequences that encode this CDR3 too. This chain uses TRBV2 with TRBJ2-7; 15 nucleotides agree with TRBD2. The CDR3 sequence is 15 residues long. Trimming took 6 bases from V and 4 from J; bases not matched to a gene: 4. Per the germline V gene, CDR1 is SNHLY and CDR2 is FYNNEI. CDR3 loop: CASSAGTSGGYEQYF. CDR3 sequence (DNA): TGTGCCAGCAGCGCCGGGACTAGCGGGGGGTACGAGCAGTACTTC.

The chain joins TRBV5-6 to TRBJ1-5; TRBD1 aligns across 7 bases. The CDR3 extends over 16 amino acids. With 4 bases clipped from V and 3 bases from J, the junction kept 10 bases outside the gene matches. The V gene's germline CDR1 is SGHDT and CDR2 YYEEEE. CDR3 nucleotide sequence: TGTGCCAGCAGCCTTTCTGGGACAGCAGACAATCAGCCCCAGCATTTT. This encodes CASSLSGTADNQPQHF. Filled out from reference TRBV5-6 and TRBJ1-5, the complete variable domain reads DAGVTQSPTHLIKTRGQQVTLRCSPKSGHDTVSWYQQALGQGPQFIFQYYEEEERQRGNFPDRFSGHQFPNYSSELNVNALLLGDSALYLCASSLSGTADNQPQHFGDGTRLSIL.

In DNA form, the CDR3 reads TGTGCCAGCAGCCCACAGCTGGCGGGAGGGCCCCGCGAGCAGTACTTC. This translates into CASSPQLAGGPREQYF. The chain has TRBV11-3 and TRBJ2-7; 9 nucleotides line up with TRBD2. The J segment lost 6 bases and the V segment lost 5 bases, leaving 14 bases of the junction unmatched. From germline, CDR1 is SGHNT and CDR2 YENEEA. The CDR3 sequence is 16 residues long.

The chain has TRBV11-3 and TRBJ2-5, with D possibly matching TRBD2 (5 bases). CDR3 size: 16 residues. Trimming removed 5 bases from V and 1 base from J, with 17 bases in between. Germline CDR1 SGHNT, CDR2 YENEEA. CDR3: CASSPHRMGSQETQYF. The DNA of the CDR3 is TGTGCCAGCAGCCCTCATAGGATGGGGAGCCAAGAGACCCAGTACTTC.

The chain recombines TRBV7-2 with TRBJ2-7; the D call may be TRBD1 or TRBD2 (7 bases each). V gave up 5 bases and J gave up 3 bases, with 11 bases separating them. CDR1 and CDR2 (germline): SGHTA, FQGNSA. The CDR3 length is 13 residues. CDR3 protein: CASSQGEGYEQYF. DNA for the CDR3: TGTGCCAGCAGCCAGGGGGAGGGCTACGAGCAGTACTTC.

This clone was observed a few times. This sequence joins TRBV5-5 and TRBJ1-4, with D tentatively TRBD1 (6 bases). This CDR3 comprises 15 residues. Trimming stripped 5 bases from V and 6 bases from J, with 17 bases between. Germline V CDR1 and CDR2: SGHKS, YYEKEE (reference sequence). The CDR3 nucleotides read TGTGCCAGCAGTCGTACAGGGAGCGGCGATGAAAAACTGTTTTTT. Its protein product is CASSRTGSGDEKLFF. Together with reference TRBV5-5 and TRBJ1-4, the CDR3 gives the full variable domain: DAGVTQSPTHLIKTRGQQVTLRCSPISGHKSVSWYQQVLGQGPQFIFQYYEKEERGRGNFPDRFSARQFPNYSSELNVNALLLGDSALYLCASSRTGSGDEKLFFGSGTQLSVL.

This chain connects TRBV4-3 to TRBJ2-7; 8 bases are a match to TRBD2. Germline V gives CDR1 LGHNA, CDR2 YSLEER. V was pared by 5 bases and J by 6 bases, with 15 bases of the junction left unmatched. The CDR3 consists of 16 residues. The CDR3 region has the DNA TGCGCCAGCAGCGAAATCCTTAGCGGGAATTCGGTCGAGCAGTACTTC. It encodes CASSEILSGNSVEQYF.

The chain joins TRBV20-1 to TRBJ2-3; D not resolved. Germline CDR1 DFQATT, CDR2 SNEGSKA (reference sequence). V was shortened by 1 base and J by 5 bases, with 4 bases between the two germline ends. The CDR3 runs to 11 residues. Here the CDR3 reads CSARVLDTQYF. DNA for the CDR3: TGCAGTGCTAGAGTTCTAGATACGCAGTATTTT.

V usage is TRBV5-1 and J usage is TRBJ1-4; the D gene is possibly TRBD1 (5 bases). Germline V gene lookup returns CDR1 SGHRS and CDR2 YFSETQ. V dropped 0 bases and J dropped 8 bases, with 11 bases sitting between them. This CDR3 spans 14 amino acids. The CDR3 sequence is CASSLEGAREKLFF. The CDR3 DNA reads TGCGCCAGCAGCTTGGAAGGGGCCAGGGAAAAACTGTTTTTT.

This clone was seen a single time. The chain joins TRBV2 to TRBJ1-2; D perhaps matches TRBD1 (5 bases). In germline, CDR1 is SNHLY, CDR2 FYNNEI. The CDR3 contains 14 residues. V lost 4 bases and J lost 4, with 13 bases in between. CDR3 sequence reads: CASSADTKIYGYTF. CDR3 sequence (DNA): TGTGCCAGCAGTGCGGACACAAAAATCTATGGCTACACCTTC.

V is TRBV11-1 and J is TRBJ1-2; D not certain. CDR1 SGHAT and CDR2 FQDESV come from the germline V gene (reference sequence). Trimming shortened V by 2 bases and J by 2 bases, and 9 bases separated the two germline ends. The CDR3 is 14 amino acids. CDR3 DNA: TGTGCCAGCAGCTTATTACGGCAGAACTATGGCTACACCTTC. It encodes CASSLLRQNYGYTF.

CDR3 sequence (DNA): TGTGCCAGCAGTGTAACGACAGATAATTACGAGCAGTACTTC. It is translated as CASSVTTDNYEQYF. The chain carries TRBV28 and TRBJ2-7; D is possibly TRBD1 (5 bases). V was clipped by 5 bases and J by 4 bases, with 15 bases between them. This CDR3 has 14 residues. Per the germline V gene, CDR1 is MDHEN and CDR2 is SYDVKM.

This chain connects TRBV9 to TRBJ2-7; D may be TRBD1 (6 bases). CDR3 length equals 16 residues. V was trimmed by 3 bases and J by 6 bases, leaving 22 bases between them. Germline assignment: CDR1 SGDLS and CDR2 YYNGEE. The DNA for the CDR3 is TGTGCCAGCAGCGCAACGTGGGGGCCCGCTCGAATCGAGCAGTACTTC. This codes for CASSATWGPARIEQYF.

The DNA for the CDR3 is TGTGCCAGCTGGGGGCTAGCGGGGAACACCGGGGAGCTGTTTTTT. Amino acid sequence: CASWGLAGNTGELFF. The V gene is TRBV28, the J gene TRBJ2-2; 8 positions agree with TRBD2. The CDR3 length is 15 residues. The trim removed 8 bases at V and 1 base at J, leaving 6 bases unmatched. Germline loops: CDR1 MDHEN, CDR2 SYDVKM.

This clone occurred once. The V call is TRBV14, the J call TRBJ2-7, with D hard to call. The V end lost 4 bases, the J end lost 2 bases, and 15 bases lay between the germline ends. The CDR3 has 15 residues. Per the germline V gene, CDR1 is SGHDN and CDR2 is FVKESK. Here the CDR3 reads CASSPPSLPPYEQYF. Written as DNA, the CDR3 is TGTGCCAGCAGCCCCCCCTCCCTTCCGCCCTACGAGCAGTACTTC.

The chain carries TRBV29-1 and TRBJ2-3, with D perhaps matching TRBD1 (6 bases). The CDR3 has 12 amino acids. The V end lost 4 bases, the J end lost 4 bases, and 9 bases lay between the germline ends. Germline V CDR1 and CDR2: SQVTM, ANQGSEA. This chain's CDR3 is CSVADSPDTQYF. Written as DNA, the CDR3 is TGCAGCGTTGCGGACAGCCCAGATACGCAGTATTTT.

This rearrangement joins TRBV6-5 to TRBJ1-2; tentatively, D is TRBD1 (5 bases). V gave up 8 bases and J gave up 7 bases, with 17 bases separating them. The CDR3 extends over 13 amino acids. Germline V gene sequence: CDR1 MNHEY, CDR2 SVGAGI. CDR3 sequence: CASEGRGEFGYTF. DNA of the CDR3: TGTGCCAGCGAGGGGAGGGGTGAGTTTGGCTACACCTTC.

The chain couples TRBV7-3 to TRBJ2-1; D is unclear. V was clipped by 5 bases and J by 6 bases, with 5 bases between them. Germline V gives CDR1 SGHTA, CDR2 FQGTGA. This CDR3 region has 11 residues. CDR3 protein: CASSRTNEQFF. CDR3 nucleotide sequence: TGTGCCAGCAGCCGTACCAATGAGCAGTTCTTC. Full variable domain (missing parts from reference TRBV7-3 and TRBJ2-1): GAGVSQTPSNKVTEKGKYVELRCDPISGHTALYWYRQSLGQGPEFLIYFQGTGAADDSGLPNDRFFAVRPEGSVSTLKIQRTERGDSAVYLCASSRTNEQFFGPGTRLTVL.

This rearrangement joins TRBV5-6 to TRBJ2-7; no firm D call. CDR3 length: 11 amino acids. The germline V gene has CDR1 SGHDT and CDR2 YYEEEE. Trimming shortened V by 4 bases and J by 7 bases, and 9 bases separated the two germline ends. The chain's CDR3 is CASSLIREQYF. In DNA form, the CDR3 reads TGTGCCAGCAGCCTGATCCGGGAGCAGTACTTC.

This clone showed up just once. The rearrangement links TRBV7-2 to TRBJ1-3, with 8 bases lining up with TRBD1. Trimming took 0 bases from V and 4 from J; bases not matched to a gene: 5. Germline V lookup: CDR1 SGHTA, CDR2 FQGNSA. This CDR3 is built from 16 residues. CDR3 sequence: CASSLANRGRGNTIYF. The CDR3 DNA reads as TGTGCCAGCAGCTTAGCGAACAGGGGGAGAGGAAACACCATATATTTT. Together with reference TRBV7-2 and TRBJ1-3, the CDR3 gives the full variable domain: GAGVSQSPSNKVTEKGKDVELRCDPISGHTALYWYRQSLGQGLEFLIYFQGNSAPDKSGLPSDRFSAERTGGSVSTLTIQRTQQEDSAVYLCASSLANRGRGNTIYFGEGSWLTVV.

V gene TRBV4-3 combines with J gene TRBJ2-7; D uncertain. Germline V gene sequence: CDR1 LGHNA, CDR2 YSLEER. V lost 4 bases to trimming and J lost 1 base, with 17 bases between them. This CDR3 is 16 amino acids long. CDR3 region: CASSPQTGIGSYEQYF. The CDR3 nucleotides are TGCGCCAGCAGCCCACAAACCGGAATAGGATCCTACGAGCAGTACTTC.

The V call is TRBV7-2, the J call TRBJ1-3; unclear D gene. The CDR3 consists of 17 residues. CDR1 is SGHTA and CDR2 is FQGNSA in the germline V gene. V was clipped by 5 bases and J by 3 bases, with 20 bases between them. The chain's CDR3 is CASSPQPTRLSGNTIYF. Here the CDR3 DNA reads TGTGCCAGCAGCCCTCAACCGACAAGGCTGAGTGGAAACACCATATATTTT.

V gene TRBV5-4 combines with J gene TRBJ1-3; D is unresolved. V was trimmed by 2 bases and J by 11 bases, leaving 11 bases between them. The CDR3 contains 12 residues. Germline values: CDR1 SGHNT, CDR2 YYREEE (reference sequence). The CDR3 sequence: CASSLGNEPIYF. CDR3 coding DNA: TGTGCCAGCAGCTTAGGGAACGAACCCATATATTTT.